Listed below are T cell receptor beta chains from one sample, sequenced in a study of Graves' ophthalmopathy and Graves' hyperthyroidism. MiXCR was run by TCRdb on the multiplex PCR reads, yielding one entry per CDR3 protein. The data hold about 420,000 distinct CDR3 sequences, with more than 20% observed a single time. The specimen was peripheral blood. Receptor source: a woman aged 18-29 years with stable Graves' hyperthyroidism. Each CDR3 is given with its conserved first and last residue. D genes are given only for firm matches. Where a row states a size, it is once, few, many or the class of an expanded clone; other rows omit it.

TRBD1 | TRBJ1-2 | . | TRBV27 | TGTGCCAGCAGCACGACTTGGGACAGGGGGATAGGTTATGGCTACACCTTC | CASSTTWDRGIGYGYTF
. | TRBJ1-1 | many | TRBV5-1 | TGCGCCAGCAGCTTGCTGGGGGGGGTGAACACTGAAGCTTTCTTT | CASSLLGGVNTEAFF
TRBD1 | TRBJ1-1 | many | TRBV19 | TGTGCCAGTAGCCGGACAGGCCTGAACACTGAAGCTTTCTTT | CASSRTGLNTEAFF
. | TRBJ1-2 | . | TRBV29-1 | TGCAGCGTTGAAGGACGAGTTCCCTATGGCTACACCTTC | CSVEGRVPYGYTF
. | TRBJ1-1 | . | TRBV28 | TGTGCCAGCACCACTATCAAGGACGGGGCCGACACTGAAGCTTTCTTT | CASTTIKDGADTEAFF
. | TRBJ1-3 | few | TRBV5-1 | TGCGCCAGCAGCTTGGGCAGCTTTTACTCTGGAAACACCATATATTTT | CASSLGSFYSGNTIYF
. | TRBJ1-2 | many | TRBV28 | TGTGCCAGCAGTTTTCTTCGGGTGTATGGCTACACCTTC | CASSFLRVYGYTF
. | TRBJ1-1 | . | TRBV6-1 | TGTGCCAGCAGGACACCACGAAACACTGAAGCTTTCTTT | CASRTPRNTEAFF
. | TRBJ1-5 | many | TRBV12-3/TRBV12-4 | TGTGCCAGCAGCCAAAGCCGGAATCAGCCCCAGCATTTT | CASSQSRNQPQHF
TRBD1 | TRBJ2-2 | many | TRBV12-3/TRBV12-4 | TGTGCCAGCAGTTCCAACAGGGGCTGGGAGCTGTTTTTT | CASSSNRGWELFF
TRBD2 | TRBJ2-7 | . | TRBV25-1 | TGTGCCAGCAGTGAAGGCGGCGGGGGGCTCAAACCCAGCACCTCCTACGAGCAGTACTTC | CASSEGGGGLKPSTSYEQYF
. | TRBJ2-5 | . | TRBV10-3 | TGTGCCATCAGTGATGGGGGCGGGAACCAAGAGACCCAGTACTTC | CAISDGGGNQETQYF
. | TRBJ2-7 | many | TRBV3-1 | TGTGCCAGCAGCCATACTGCCGTCGAGCAGTACTTC | CASSHTAVEQYF
. | TRBJ1-5 | many | TRBV6-5 | TGTGCCAGCAGGCGCGGGACGGAACAGCCCCAGCATTTT | CASRRGTEQPQHF
. | TRBJ2-7 | many | TRBV12-3/TRBV12-4 | TGTGCCAGCAGTCCACGCTTCCACGAGCAGTACTTC | CASSPRFHEQYF
TRBD1 | TRBJ2-2 | . | TRBV20-1 | TGCAGTGCTAGAGCCGGGACAGTGAACACCGGGGAGCTGTTTTTT | CSARAGTVNTGELFF
TRBD2 | TRBJ2-2 | . | TRBV2 | TGTGCCACACCATTACTAGCGGGGGGGCCTTGGACCGGGGAGCTGTTTTTT | CATPLLAGGPWTGELFF
. | TRBJ2-5 | many | TRBV24-1 | TGTGCCACCAGTGATTTAGCCAGGGGACGAGAGACCCAGTACTTC | CATSDLARGRETQYF
. | TRBJ1-5 | . | TRBV6-2/TRBV6-3 | TGTGCCAGCAGACGGGGTATACTAGGACCCCAGCATTTT | CASRRGILGPQHF
. | TRBJ1-2 | many | TRBV30 | TGTGCCTGGAGTGTAGGCCGCAGCTATGGCTACACCTTC | CAWSVGRSYGYTF
. | TRBJ2-4 | many | TRBV19 | TGTGCCAGTAGTATACAGGCAGAGGCCGGCAAAAACATTCAGTACTTC | CASSIQAEAGKNIQYF
. | TRBJ1-1 | many | TRBV18 | TGTGCCAGCTCACCACCGGGGGCGGACGACACTGAAGCTTTCTTT | CASSPPGADDTEAFF
TRBD1 | TRBJ2-5 | once | TRBV11-2 | TGTGCCAGCAGCTTCCAGGGGGCGAGCGGAGAGACCCAGTACTTC | CASSFQGASGETQYF
TRBD1 | TRBJ2-7 | many | TRBV28 | TGTGCCAGCAGTCCGATGGACAGGAATCGAATCTACGAGCAGTACTTC | CASSPMDRNRIYEQYF
. | TRBJ1-5 | . | TRBV10-3 | TGTGCCATCAGAGACATCGCCGATCAGCCTCAGCATTTT | CAIRDIADQPQHF
. | TRBJ1-6 | many | TRBV6-1 | TGTGCCAGCAGTGGCAGGGGTCTGAGTAATTCACCCCTCCACTTT | CASSGRGLSNSPLHF
TRBD1 | TRBJ2-5 | few | TRBV7-3 | TGTGCCAGCAGCTTAATCCCGGGACAGGAAGAGACCCAGTACTTC | CASSLIPGQEETQYF
. | TRBJ2-4 | many | TRBV14 | TGTGCCAGCAGCCCCCCCGGGGACATTCAGTACTTC | CASSPPGDIQYF
TRBD1 | TRBJ2-6 | . | TRBV4-1 | TGCGCCAGCAGCAAGACAGGGGACGGGGCCAACGTCCTGACTTTC | CASSKTGDGANVLTF
TRBD1 | TRBJ2-5 | few | TRBV20-1 | TGCAGTGCTAGTGGGGACAGGGGAGAGAAGACCCAGTACTTC | CSASGDRGEKTQYF
. | TRBJ2-4 | many | TRBV6-1 | TGTGCCAGCAGGTCCCCCCTGGGAGGAAACATTCAGTACTTC | CASRSPLGGNIQYF
. | TRBJ2-7 | many | TRBV28 | TGTGCCAGCAGTTTATGGGAGGACGAGCAGTACTTC | CASSLWEDEQYF
. | TRBJ2-7 | . | TRBV6-1 | TGTGCCAGCAGTGACCTCGACAGCTACGAGCAGTACTTC | CASSDLDSYEQYF
TRBD1 | TRBJ2-5 | many | TRBV7-8 | TGTGCCAGCAGCTTGCGTAGGACAGGGGCTTTCCTAGCCCAAGAGACCCAGTACTTC | CASSLRRTGAFLAQETQYF
TRBD1 | TRBJ1-2 | few | TRBV19 | TGTGCCAGTAATGGGAGGGGGCGCGACTATGGCTACACCTTC | CASNGRGRDYGYTF
TRBD2 | TRBJ2-4 | many | TRBV30 | TGTGCCTGGGAACCGGGACTAGCCAAAAACATTAAGTACTTC | CAWEPGLAKNIKYF
. | TRBJ2-7 | . | TRBV29-1 | TGCAGCGTCTCCCCCGTGGGGAACGAGCAGTACTTC | CSVSPVGNEQYF
TRBD1 | TRBJ2-2 | many | TRBV20-1 | TGCAGTGCTAGAAGCGGACAGGGTGGAACCGGGGAGCTGTTTTTT | CSARSGQGGTGELFF
. | TRBJ1-2 | many | TRBV12-3/TRBV12-4 | TGTGCCAGCAGTTCTACAGGTTCCTCCTATGGCTACACCTTC | CASSSTGSSYGYTF
TRBD2 | TRBJ2-2 | many | TRBV24-1 | TGTGCCACCAGTGATCCGGCGGGAGACTTGGACACCGGGGAGCTGTTTTTT | CATSDPAGDLDTGELFF
. | TRBJ2-7 | many | TRBV5-1 | TGCGCCAGCAGCCAGGGCAGTGATTTGAGCGAGCAGTACTTC | CASSQGSDLSEQYF
. | TRBJ1-5 | many | TRBV12-3/TRBV12-4 | TGTGCCAGCTGTATACGGGGCGGTCAGCCCCAGCATTTT | CASCIRGGQPQHF
TRBD2 | TRBJ2-5 | many | TRBV7-8 | TGTGCCAGCAGCTTAGCGCGACTAGCGGGAGGGCCGAGAGAGACCCAGTACTTC | CASSLARLAGGPRETQYF
. | TRBJ2-7 | . | TRBV6-1 | TGTGCCAGCACCGACTTACATCTCTACGAGCAGTACTTC | CASTDLHLYEQYF
TRBD1 | TRBJ1-2 | . | TRBV28 | TGTGCCAGCAGGTTGGGGGACAGGGGATCGCAAGGCTACACCTTC | CASRLGDRGSQGYTF
TRBD1 | TRBJ2-7 | many | TRBV29-1 | TGCAGCGTTGAAGATCTGACAGGGGGCAACGAGCAGTACTTC | CSVEDLTGGNEQYF